This TCR beta chain emerged from a study of T-cell reconstitution after alpha-beta-depleted transplantation in children. Regarding this clonotype: The antigen is unknown.

This sample's TCRbeta library carried unique molecular identifier barcodes. MiXCR was run by TCRdb on the PCR reads, yielding one entry per CDR3 protein. The sample consists of fewer than 450,000 distinct CDR3 sequences, 15% to 20% of them appearing once. Regarding the study as a whole: As was reported, about two months after transplant, alpha-beta T cells came from several hundred expanded graft clones. By one year post-transplant, T-cell counts and diversity largely arose from T cells that were newly produced. It was surviving recipient T cells and thymic progenitors that gave some patients high TCRbeta diversity at day 60.

V lost 2 bases, J lost 0 bases, and 10 bases stayed unmatched. Germline lookup yields CDR1 SGHDT and CDR2 YYEEEE. The CDR3 has 18 residues. The input for sequencing was PBMCs, mostly from graft donor cells, taken 360 days after TCRalphabeta/CD19-depleted stem cell transplant. The chain recombines TRBV5-6 with TRBJ2-3, with 9 bases identical to TRBD1. This TCR was recovered from a male patient between 2 and 9 years old who had a stem cell transplant for acute lymphoblastic leukemia, so the T cells may come from the graft donor. The CDR3 nucleotides read TGTGCCAGCAGCTTCTGGGACAGGGTACCCGCTAGCACAGATACGCAGTATTTT. Translated: CASSFWDRVPASTDTQYF.